Presented here are 32 T cell receptor beta chains from one specimen sequenced in a study of T cells in Graves' hyperthyroidism and ophthalmopathy. The CDR3 regions of TCR beta were amplified from RNA transcripts. Using the HTBI primer set, a first-round RT-PCR was run on the TCR CDR3. TCRdb ran MiXCR on the multiplex PCR reads and lists one entry per CDR3 protein. The sample carries about 520,000 distinct CDR3 sequences, roughly 25% recorded once. The specimen was blood. The source of these receptors is a woman under 40 with Graves' ophthalmopathy.

This clonotype was observed a few times. The V call is TRBV6-5, the J call TRBJ2-7, with 9 nucleotides matching TRBD1. In germline, CDR1 is MNHEY, CDR2 SVGAGI. V trimming: 4 bases; J trimming: 5 bases; junction bases outside the gene matches: 3. The CDR3 length is 13 residues. CDR3 amino acids: CASSWTGENEQYF. CDR3 sequence (DNA): TGTGCCAGCAGTTGGACAGGGGAAAACGAGCAGTACTTC.

This rearrangement joins TRBV6-1 to TRBJ1-5; 8 nucleotides line up with TRBD1. This CDR3 contains 14 residues. CDR1 is MNHNS, CDR2 SASEGT, per germline. With 4 bases clipped from V and 6 bases from J, the junction kept 5 bases outside the gene matches. CDR3 nucleotide sequence: TGTGCCAGCAGTGGAGGACAGGGAGGTCAGCCCCAGCATTTT. This translates into CASSGGQGGQPQHF.

This clonotype has a count of ten or more. DNA of the CDR3: TGTGCCAGCAGTGACAGGGCCGCTACGGAAGAGACCCAGTACTTC. It is translated as CASSDRAATEETQYF. The gene calls are TRBV6-2 or TRBV6-3 and TRBJ2-5, with TRBD1 identical over 7 bases. Germline V gives CDR1 MNHEY, CDR2 SVGEGT. This CDR3 contains 15 residues. V lost 5 bases to trimming and J lost 3 bases; unmatched junction nucleotides: 9.

The V gene is TRBV28, the J gene TRBJ2-7; 12 nucleotides match TRBD2. Germline CDR1 and CDR2: MDHEN and SYDVKM. The CDR3 runs 15 residues. V lost 4 bases to trimming and J lost 7 bases; unmatched junction nucleotides: 8. In DNA form, the CDR3 reads TGTGCCAGCAGTTCGCTAGCGGGGGGGCGTCAAGAGCAGTACTTC. Amino acid sequence: CASSSLAGGRQEQYF.

The chain joins TRBV6-2 or TRBV6-3 to TRBJ2-7; unclear D gene. Germline V gene lookup returns CDR1 MNHEY and CDR2 SVGEGT. V was pared by 6 bases and J by 3 bases, with 15 bases between. CDR3 size: 14 residues. The chain's CDR3 is CASSPTVLVYEQYF. The CDR3 nucleotides are TGTGCCAGCAGCCCTACGGTTTTGGTCTACGAGCAGTACTTC.

CDR3 sequence: CASSVSMGQPQHF. The CDR3 DNA is TGTGCCAGCAGCGTAAGCATGGGACAGCCCCAGCATTTT. The V gene is TRBV11-2, the J gene TRBJ1-5; the D is unclear. From germline, CDR1 is SGHAT and CDR2 FQNNGV. V was shortened by 5 bases and J by 7 bases, with 12 bases between the two germline ends. The CDR3 has 13 amino acids. Full variable domain (remainder filled in from reference TRBV11-2 and TRBJ1-5): EAGVAQSPRYKIIEKRQSVAFWCNPISGHATLYWYQQILGQGPKLLIQFQNNGVVDDSQLPKDRFSAERLKGVDSTLKIQPAKLEDSAVYLCASSVSMGQPQHFGDGTRLSIL.

The chain recombines TRBV5-1 with TRBJ2-7; 7 nucleotides match TRBD2. Germline V gene lookup returns CDR1 SGHRS and CDR2 YFSETQ. The CDR3 runs to 13 residues. Unmatched junction bases numbered 6, after V lost 4 bases and J lost 5 bases. The CDR3 DNA reads TGCGCCAGCAGCGCTGGGGCGGGGGACGAGCAGTACTTC. Amino acid sequence: CASSAGAGDEQYF. The full variable domain, completed using reference TRBV5-1 and TRBJ2-7, is KAGVTQTPRYLIKTRGQQVTLSCSPISGHRSVSWYQQTPGQGLQFLFEYFSETQRNKGNFPGRFSGRQFSNSRSEMNVSTLELGDSALYLCASSAGAGDEQYFGPGTRLTVT.

The genes are TRBV7-2 and TRBJ2-5; D not certain. Trimming stripped 5 bases from V and 5 bases from J, with 12 bases between. The CDR3 contains 13 residues. CDR1 SGHTA and CDR2 FQGNSA come from the germline V gene. The CDR3 region is CASSRAAGETQYF. The CDR3 region has the DNA TGTGCCAGCAGCCGGGCCGCTGGGGAGACCCAGTACTTC.

This clonotype was counted at least ten times. The chain couples TRBV20-1 to TRBJ2-7, with D hard to call. This CDR3 is built from 16 residues. The V end lost 0 bases, the J end lost 0 bases, and 15 bases lay between the germline ends. Germline lookup yields CDR1 DFQATT and CDR2 SNEGSKA (reference sequence). Here the CDR3 DNA reads TGCAGTGCTAGAGATCCCGAGAAAGGCAGCTCCTACGAGCAGTACTTC. Residues: CSARDPEKGSSYEQYF.

A few counts support this clonotype. The chain joins TRBV2 to TRBJ1-1; 8 bases map to TRBD1. The CDR3 is 15 amino acids. The J segment lost 0 bases and the V segment lost 7 bases, leaving 7 bases of the junction unmatched. Germline V gene lookup returns CDR1 SNHLY and CDR2 FYNNEI. DNA for the CDR3: TGTGCCAGCACGACAGGGGTGGAGTTGAACACTGAAGCTTTCTTT. As protein: CASTTGVELNTEAFF. The entire variable domain, with the rest obtained from reference TRBV2 and TRBJ1-1, is as follows: EPEVTQTPSHQVTQMGQEVILRCVPISNHLYFYWYRQILGQKVEFLVSFYNNEISEKSEIFDDQFSVERPDGSNFTLKIRSTKLEDSAMYFCASTTGVELNTEAFFGQGTRLTVV.

This clonotype was found a few times. The chain combines TRBV15 with TRBJ2-5; 9 nucleotides match TRBD2. Germline-derived CDR1 and CDR2 are LNHNV and YYDKDF (reference sequence). The trim removed 0 bases at V and 6 bases at J, leaving 8 bases unmatched. The CDR3 runs to 16 residues. The CDR3 reads CATSRDRSGSRQTQYF. The CDR3 nucleotides are TGTGCCACCAGCAGAGATCGTAGCGGGAGTAGGCAGACCCAGTACTTC. Full variable domain (outside the CDR3, taken from reference TRBV15 and TRBJ2-5): DAMVIQNPRYQVTQFGKPVTLSCSQTLNHNVMYWYQQKSSQAPKLLFHYYDKDFNNEADTPDNFQSRRPNTSFCFLDIRSPGLGDTAMYLCATSRDRSGSRQTQYFGPGTRLLVL.

The rearrangement uses TRBV30 and TRBJ2-5; tentative D call: TRBD2 (5 bases). From germline, CDR1 is GTSNPN and CDR2 SVGIG (reference sequence). Trimming cost V 0 bases and J 4 bases, with 12 bases left between them. CDR3 size: 14 residues. The CDR3 region has the DNA TGTGCCTGGAGTGTATCGGGGTTGCGAGAGACCCAGTACTTC. It translates to CAWSVSGLRETQYF. Full variable domain (rest looked up from reference TRBV30 and TRBJ2-5): SQTIHQWPATLVQPVGSPLSLECTVEGTSNPNLYWYRQAAGRGLQLLFYSVGIGQISSEVPQNLSASRPQDRQFILSSKKLLLSDSGFYLCAWSVSGLRETQYFGPGTRLLVL.

This clonotype was observed a few times. Here the CDR3 reads CASSSGDSPQETQYF. CDR3 DNA: TGTGCCAGCAGCTCGGGAGACAGTCCTCAAGAGACCCAGTACTTC. V and J are TRBV13 and TRBJ2-5; D possibly corresponds to TRBD2 (6 bases). The CDR3 has 15 amino acids. Trimming removed 4 bases from V and 2 bases from J, with 14 bases in between. The germline V gene encodes CDR1 PRHDT and CDR2 FYEKMQ (reference sequence).

In its sample, this clonotype was seen many times. Relative to the germline gene, one junction end is altered; a read error may explain this. The gene calls are TRBV20-1 and TRBJ1-2; D might be TRBD1 (5 bases). This CDR3 is 13 amino acids long. CDR1 and CDR2 (germline): DFQATT, SNEGSKA (reference sequence). CDR3 residues: CSARERTNSGYTF. The CDR3 DNA reads TGCAGTGCTAGAGAGAGGACAAACTCTGGCTACACCTTC.

The chain couples TRBV28 to TRBJ2-7, with 8 bases identical to TRBD2. The CDR3 loop spans 14 amino acids. Germline V gene sequence: CDR1 MDHEN, CDR2 SYDVKM. Trimming removed 5 bases from V and 11 bases from J; junction bases left unmatched: 14. CDR3 sequence (DNA): TGTGCCAGCAGTGGCGGGGGGACAAGTCGCTTCGAGTACTTC. Translation: CASSGGGTSRFEYF. Combining the CDR3 with reference TRBV28 and TRBJ2-7 gives the whole variable domain DVKVTQSSRYLVKRTGEKVFLECVQDMDHENMFWYRQDPGLGLRLIYFSYDVKMKEKGDIPEGYSVSREKKERFSLILESASTNQTSMYLCASSGGGTSRFEYFGPGTRLTVT.

This clonotype showed up many times. This sequence joins TRBV20-1 and TRBJ1-5; D is unclear. The V end lost 4 bases, the J end lost 4 bases, and 11 bases lay between the germline ends. The CDR3 has 13 amino acids. Germline V CDR1 and CDR2: DFQATT, SNEGSKA (reference sequence). CDR3 nucleotides: TGCAGTGCTATAAGACATACTAATCAGCCCCAGCATTTT. Amino acids: CSAIRHTNQPQHF.

This chain joins TRBV12-3 or TRBV12-4 and TRBJ2-3; 10 nucleotides line up with TRBD2. This CDR3 spans 16 amino acids. V lost 3 bases to trimming and J lost 1 base; unmatched junction nucleotides: 4. CDR3 amino acids: CASSFPSGGRTDTQYF. As DNA, the CDR3 is TGTGCCAGCAGTTTTCCTAGCGGGGGCCGCACAGATACGCAGTATTTT.

This clonotype was detected a few times. Since a much larger clone is just one base distant, this may be a read error. The gene calls are TRBV28 and TRBJ2-5; 7 bases map to TRBD2. The CDR3 has 13 residues. CDR1 and CDR2 (germline): MDHEN, SYDVKM. CDR3 nucleotides: TGTGCCAGCAGGCGGGGGTTTCGAGAGACCAAGTACTTC. Encoded protein: CASRRGFRETKYF.

This clonotype was seen at least ten times. J is TRBJ2-1 and V is TRBV2, with D tentatively TRBD1 (6 bases). Germline V gives CDR1 SNHLY, CDR2 FYNNEI. This CDR3 is 16 amino acids long. Trimming took off 5 bases at V and 2 bases at J, with 16 bases between the two ends. This chain's CDR3 is CASSKVRGVTYNEQFF. As DNA, the CDR3 is TGTGCCAGCAGTAAAGTCAGGGGTGTCACCTACAATGAGCAGTTCTTC.

The sample holds one count of this clonotype. The chain links TRBV6-5 to TRBJ2-5, with D perhaps matching TRBD2 (5 bases). The V and J ends lost 2 bases and 0 bases respectively, with 13 bases between them. Germline V gene lookup returns CDR1 MNHEY and CDR2 SVGAGI. The CDR3 runs to 16 residues. CDR3 nucleotide sequence: TGTGCCAGCAGTTACACCGAGACTACGTACCAAGAGACCCAGTACTTC. Translating gives CASSYTETTYQETQYF.

This clonotype has a count of ten or more. This sequence joins TRBV29-1 and TRBJ2-7, with D perhaps matching TRBD1 or TRBD2 (5 bases each). V lost 0 bases and J 0 bases, leaving 21 bases between the germline ends. Germline V gives CDR1 SQVTM, CDR2 ANQGSEA. The CDR3 has 18 amino acids. In nucleotides, the CDR3 is TGCAGCGTTGAAGATCTTTCATGTGGGGACCGAAGCTCCTACGAGCAGTACTTC. Translating gives CSVEDLSCGDRSSYEQYF.

The chain has TRBV6-5 and TRBJ2-5, with D perhaps TRBD1 (7 bases). Trimming took 2 bases from V and 7 from J, leaving 14 bases between them. Germline values: CDR1 MNHEY, CDR2 SVGAGI. The CDR3 is 14 residues long. CDR3 sequence reads: CASSYTQGGATQYF. Here the CDR3 DNA reads TGTGCCAGCAGTTACACCCAGGGGGGCGCGACCCAGTACTTC.

This clonotype was counted many times. This chain joins TRBV7-8 and TRBJ1-2; a possible D gene is TRBD1 (5 bases). CDR1 is SGHVS and CDR2 is FQNEAQ in the germline V gene. This CDR3 contains 13 residues. V was clipped by 3 bases and J by 8 bases, with 13 bases between them. CDR3 nucleotides: TGTGCCAGCAGCTTCACCGGGGCTGCGGGCTACACCTTC. It encodes CASSFTGAAGYTF.

This clonotype was counted many times. The rearrangement links TRBV29-1 to TRBJ1-5; D is unresolved. CDR1 is SQVTM and CDR2 is ANQGSEA in the germline V gene. V lost 6 bases and J 4 bases, leaving 19 bases between the germline ends. This CDR3 has 15 residues. The CDR3: CSVSLAGTENQPQHF. CDR3 bases: TGCAGCGTCTCCCTGGCAGGAACGGAAAATCAGCCCCAGCATTTT.

The genes are TRBV6-1 and TRBJ1-2, with TRBD1 matching 8 bases. This CDR3 contains 13 residues. Looked up from germline, CDR1 is MNHNS and CDR2 is SASEGT. The junction had 4 bases not matched to a gene; V was cut back by 6 bases and J by 4 bases. CDR3 amino acids: CASRPGGSYGYTF. The CDR3 coding sequence is TGTGCCAGCAGGCCAGGGGGCAGCTATGGCTACACCTTC.

This clonotype was detected ten times or more. The V and J genes are TRBV12-3 or TRBV12-4 and TRBJ1-3, with D hard to call. The CDR3 runs 14 residues. V was pared by 2 bases and J by 0 bases, with 5 bases between. Here the CDR3 reads CASSLYSSGNTIYF. CDR3 nucleotides: TGTGCCAGCAGTTTATATAGCTCTGGAAACACCATATATTTT.

V and J are TRBV7-2 and TRBJ2-4; D is uncertain. Trimming removed 7 bases at V and 1 base at J, with 17 bases between. The CDR3 has 16 amino acids. From germline, CDR1 is SGHTA and CDR2 FQGNSA. CDR3: CASIPFPDVAKNIQYF. The CDR3 DNA reads TGTGCCAGCATCCCCTTCCCGGACGTGGCCAAAAACATTCAGTACTTC.

The chain combines TRBV6-1 with TRBJ1-1; tentatively, D is TRBD1 (5 bases). There are 15 residues in the CDR3. Trimming took 8 bases from V and 0 from J, leaving 16 bases between them. CDR1 is MNHNS, CDR2 SASEGT, per germline. Written as DNA, the CDR3 is TGTGCCAGCTTGGGTAGGGGTATAATGAACACTGAAGCTTTCTTT. Amino acids: CASLGRGIMNTEAFF.

This clonotype was counted between two and nine times. The V call is TRBV6-2 or TRBV6-3, the J call TRBJ1-1; D might be TRBD1 (6 bases). V gave up 6 bases and J gave up 0 bases, with 14 bases separating them. This CDR3 is 15 amino acids long. CDR1 and CDR2 from the germline V gene are MNHEY and SVGEGT. The CDR3 here is CASRSRQEMNTEAFF. The CDR3 nucleotides read TGTGCCAGCAGATCCCGACAGGAAATGAACACTGAAGCTTTCTTT.

The chain links TRBV2 to TRBJ1-1; D ambiguous. The CDR3 totals 13 residues. Germline V gene sequence: CDR1 SNHLY, CDR2 FYNNEI. The V end lost 3 bases, the J end lost 6 bases, and 11 bases lay between the germline ends. DNA of the CDR3: TGTGCCAGCAGTGAGGAAAGGTGGGCTGAAGCTTTCTTT. It yields the protein CASSEERWAEAFF.

The table lists this clonotype with a few counts. The V and J genes are TRBV28 and TRBJ1-1; TRBD1 aligns across 11 bases. The germline CDR1 and CDR2 sequences are MDHEN and SYDVKM. The CDR3 length is 15 residues. Trimming at V came to 2 bases and at J to 5 bases, leaving 4 bases not matched to a gene. DNA of the CDR3: TGTGCCAGCAGTTTAACGGACAGGGGGCAAACTGAAGCTTTCTTT. Translated: CASSLTDRGQTEAFF.

This clonotype was detected only once. The junction shows a germline mismatch at one end, possibly a read error. The chain joins TRBV6-1 to TRBJ1-3; no reliable D call. The CDR3 sequence is 13 residues long. In germline, CDR1 is MNHNS, CDR2 SASEGT. In DNA, the CDR3 is TGTGCCAGCAGTAGGGCTCTTGGAAACACTATATATTTT. Translating it yields CASSRALGNTIYF.